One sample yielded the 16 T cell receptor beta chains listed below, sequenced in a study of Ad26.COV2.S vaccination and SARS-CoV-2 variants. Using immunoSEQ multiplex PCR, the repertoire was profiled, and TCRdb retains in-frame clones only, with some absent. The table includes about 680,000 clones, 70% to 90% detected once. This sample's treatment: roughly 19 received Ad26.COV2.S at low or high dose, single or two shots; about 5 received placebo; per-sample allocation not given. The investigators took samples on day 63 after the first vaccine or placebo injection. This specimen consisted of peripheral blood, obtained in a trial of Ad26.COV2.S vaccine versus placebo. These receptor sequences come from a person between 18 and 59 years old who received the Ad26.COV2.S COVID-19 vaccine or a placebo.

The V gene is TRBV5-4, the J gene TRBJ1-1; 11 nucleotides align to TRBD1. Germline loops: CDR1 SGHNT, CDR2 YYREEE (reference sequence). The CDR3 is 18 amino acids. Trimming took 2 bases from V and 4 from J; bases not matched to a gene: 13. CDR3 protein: CASSFRTGGFNGFTEAFF. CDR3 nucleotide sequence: TGTGCCAGCAGCTTCAGGACAGGGGGCTTCAACGGTTTCACTGAAGCTTTCTTT.

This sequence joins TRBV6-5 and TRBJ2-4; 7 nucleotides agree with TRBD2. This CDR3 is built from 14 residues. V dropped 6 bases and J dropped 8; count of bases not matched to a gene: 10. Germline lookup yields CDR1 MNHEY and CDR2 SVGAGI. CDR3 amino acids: CASRPPSGGDIQYF. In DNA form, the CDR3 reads TGTGCCAGCAGGCCCCCTAGCGGAGGGGACATTCAGTACTTC.

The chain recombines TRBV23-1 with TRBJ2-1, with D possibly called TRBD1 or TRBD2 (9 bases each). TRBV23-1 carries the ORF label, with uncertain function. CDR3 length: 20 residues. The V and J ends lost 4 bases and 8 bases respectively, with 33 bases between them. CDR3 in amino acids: CASSLKKGQGLSGRFHEQFF. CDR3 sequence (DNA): TGCGCCAGCAGTCTCAAAAAGGGACAGGGACTAAGCGGGAGGTTCCATGAGCAGTTCTTC.

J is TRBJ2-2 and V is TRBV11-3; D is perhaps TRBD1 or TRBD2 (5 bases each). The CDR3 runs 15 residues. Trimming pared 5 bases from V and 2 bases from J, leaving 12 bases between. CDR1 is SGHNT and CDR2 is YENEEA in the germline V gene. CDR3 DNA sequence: TGTGCCAGCAGCACCGGGACCGCCAACACCGGGGAGCTGTTTTTT. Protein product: CASSTGTANTGELFF.

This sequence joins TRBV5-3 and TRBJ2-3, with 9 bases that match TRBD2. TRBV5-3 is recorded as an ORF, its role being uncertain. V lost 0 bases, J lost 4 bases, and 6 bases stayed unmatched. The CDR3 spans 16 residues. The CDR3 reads CARSLAASGNADTQYF. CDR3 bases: TGTGCCAGAAGCTTGGCCGCTAGCGGGAACGCAGATACGCAGTATTTT.

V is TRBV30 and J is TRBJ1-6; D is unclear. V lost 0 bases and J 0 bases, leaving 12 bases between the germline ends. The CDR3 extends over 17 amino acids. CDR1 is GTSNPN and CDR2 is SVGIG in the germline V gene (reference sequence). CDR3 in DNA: TGTGCCTGGAGTGTATCCGGACGGAGCTCCTATAATTCACCCCTCCACTTT. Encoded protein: CAWSVSGRSSYNSPLHF.

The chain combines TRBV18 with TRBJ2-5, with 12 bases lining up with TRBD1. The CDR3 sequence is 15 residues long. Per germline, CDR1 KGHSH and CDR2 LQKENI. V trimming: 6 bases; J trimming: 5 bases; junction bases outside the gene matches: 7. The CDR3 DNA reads TGTGCCAGCTCCCCCGGGACAGGGGGCAAGGAGACCCAGTACTTC. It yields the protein CASSPGTGGKETQYF.

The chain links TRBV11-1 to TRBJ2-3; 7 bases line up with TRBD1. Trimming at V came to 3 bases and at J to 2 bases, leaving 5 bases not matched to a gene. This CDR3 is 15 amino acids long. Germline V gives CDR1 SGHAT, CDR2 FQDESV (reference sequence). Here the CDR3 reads CASSFIRGNTDTQYF. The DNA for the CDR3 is TGTGCCAGCAGCTTCATCAGGGGGAACACAGATACGCAGTATTTT.

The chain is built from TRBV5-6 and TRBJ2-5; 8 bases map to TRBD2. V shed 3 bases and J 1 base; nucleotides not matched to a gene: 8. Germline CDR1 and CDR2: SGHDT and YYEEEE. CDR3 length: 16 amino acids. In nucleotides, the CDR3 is TGTGCCAGCAGCTCCTCTGGCGGGAGGATCCAAGAGACCCAGTACTTC. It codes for CASSSSGGRIQETQYF.

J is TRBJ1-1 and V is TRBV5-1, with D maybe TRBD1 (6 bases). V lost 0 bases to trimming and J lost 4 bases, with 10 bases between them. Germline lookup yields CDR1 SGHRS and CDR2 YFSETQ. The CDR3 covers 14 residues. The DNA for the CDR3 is TGCGCCAGCAGCTTGGCTACAGGGTCCACTGAAGCTTTCTTT. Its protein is CASSLATGSTEAFF.

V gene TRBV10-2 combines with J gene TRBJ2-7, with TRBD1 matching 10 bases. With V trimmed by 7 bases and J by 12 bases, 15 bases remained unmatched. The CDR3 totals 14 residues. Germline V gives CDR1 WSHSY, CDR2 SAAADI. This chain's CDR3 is CASTSRGTGVPLYF. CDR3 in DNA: TGCGCCAGCACGAGCAGGGGGACAGGGGTCCCCCTGTACTTC.

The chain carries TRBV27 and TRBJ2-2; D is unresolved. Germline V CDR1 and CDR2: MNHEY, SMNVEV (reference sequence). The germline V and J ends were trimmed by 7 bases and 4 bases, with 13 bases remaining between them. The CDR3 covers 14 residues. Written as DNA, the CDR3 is TGTGCCAGCACCCACTTTCGGGTCACCGGGGAGCTGTTTTTT. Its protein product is CASTHFRVTGELFF.

CDR3: CASSPPTGVKANYGYTF. The DNA for the CDR3 is TGTGCCAGCAGCCCGCCGACAGGGGTCAAGGCGAACTATGGCTACACCTTC. The gene calls are TRBV11-2 and TRBJ1-2; 8 bases are shared with TRBD1. The V and J ends lost 5 bases and 2 bases, in that order; junction bases with no gene match: 13. The CDR3 is 17 residues long. Per germline, CDR1 SGHAT and CDR2 FQNNGV.

This chain's CDR3 is CASSLGQADYEQYF. The CDR3, as DNA: TGCGCCAGCAGCTTGGGGCAGGCAGACTACGAGCAGTACTTC. The chain carries TRBV5-1 and TRBJ2-7; D remains unclear. V lost 0 bases, J lost 3 bases, and 10 bases lay in between. The CDR3 sequence is 14 residues long. The germline gives CDR1 SGHRS, CDR2 YFSETQ.

The CDR3 coding sequence is TGTGCCAGTACCCGTGGACAGAATTACGAGCAGTACTTC. It encodes CASTRGQNYEQYF. J is TRBJ2-7 and V is TRBV19; a possible D gene is TRBD1 (6 bases). The CDR3 covers 13 residues. Germline CDR1 is LNHDA and CDR2 is SQIVND (reference sequence). V was clipped by 7 bases and J by 4 bases, with 14 bases between them.

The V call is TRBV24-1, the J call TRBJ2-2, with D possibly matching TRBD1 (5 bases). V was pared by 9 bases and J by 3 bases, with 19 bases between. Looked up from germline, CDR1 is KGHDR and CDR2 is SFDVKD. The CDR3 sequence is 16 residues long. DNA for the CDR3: TGTGCCACCCTCCTCCTAGGGGCGCGGTACACCGGGGAGCTGTTTTTT. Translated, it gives CATLLLGARYTGELFF.